This T cell receptor (beta chain) was found in a study of metastatic and nonmetastatic thyroid tumors. The germline V and J ends were trimmed by 1 base and 9 bases, with 22 bases remaining between them. The germline V gene encodes CDR1 DFQATT and CDR2 SNEGSKA (reference sequence). The CDR3 totals 16 residues. TCRdb re-called the PCR reads through MiXCR. The table has about 39,000 clones, around a fifth seen once; the top ten hold approximately 20%. Among the patients, none had received any treatment before thyroid surgery. The TCR comes from a female donor with papillary thyroid cancer or a benign thyroid nodule (not recorded which). Some clones in this sample may be carry-over from other donors' samples. Sequencing input: blood. This rearrangement joins TRBV20-1 to TRBJ2-1; maybe TRBD2 (6 bases). CDR3: CSARGSGGTHTIEQFF. In DNA, the CDR3 is TGCAGTGCTAGAGGAAGTGGGGGGACCCACACAATTGAGCAGTTCTTC.